Each of the 4 T cell receptor beta chains below was sequenced from the same sample in a study of blood T cells in healthy people across ages. A second PCR of roughly 7 to 11 cycles used a sample-barcoded 5' primer and a J-beta primer mix. A single record per CDR3 protein comes from TCRdb applying MiXCR to the 5' RACE reads. This table holds around 1,700,000 distinct CDR3 sequences, over 25% found once. The source material was blood. These receptors all stem from a woman aged 25 to 39 in good health.

This clonotype was observed a few times. The V call is TRBV7-2, the J call TRBJ2-1; 9 nucleotides line up with TRBD2. CDR3 size: 16 residues. With V trimmed by 2 bases and J by 5 bases, 7 bases remained unmatched. Germline-derived CDR1 and CDR2 are SGHTA and FQGNSA. CDR3 nucleotides: TGTGCCAGCAGCTTATCCAGGACTAGCGTTAACAATGAGCAGTTCTTC. Protein: CASSLSRTSVNNEQFF.

This clonotype has just a few counts. The chain's CDR3 is CSAANTNGINQPQHF. The CDR3 DNA reads TGCAGTGCTGCGAACACGAACGGTATCAATCAGCCCCAGCATTTT. The chain joins TRBV20-1 to TRBJ1-5; D call uncertain. The CDR3 is 15 amino acids. Germline V CDR1 and CDR2: DFQATT, SNEGSKA (reference sequence). The V and J ends lost 5 bases and 3 bases respectively, with 17 bases between them.

The genes are TRBV7-9 and TRBJ2-5; tentative D call: TRBD2 (5 bases). Trimming cost V 11 bases and J 5 bases, with 21 bases left between them. Germline V gives CDR1 SEHNR, CDR2 FQNEAQ (reference sequence). The CDR3 length is 14 residues. The DNA for the CDR3 is TGTGCCGGGAGACGGGTGGGTCCCCTGGAGACCCAGTACTTC. It codes for CAGRRVGPLETQYF.

J is TRBJ1-2 and V is TRBV28; D might be TRBD1 (5 bases). Looked up from germline, CDR1 is MDHEN and CDR2 is SYDVKM. The CDR3 extends over 15 amino acids. With 7 bases removed from V and 8 bases from J, the gap between germline ends came to 23 bases. The CDR3 spells CASTEGRGEIYGYTF. In nucleotides, the CDR3 is TGTGCCAGCACCGAGGGACGGGGGGAGATATACGGCTACACCTTC.